This T cell receptor beta chain stems from a study of blood T cells in healthy people across ages. Peripheral blood from each donor was collected in a volume of approximately 9.5 milliliters. CDR1 and CDR2 (germline): MNHNY, SVGAGI (reference sequence). The CDR3 has 14 amino acids. Trimming left V 7 bases short and J 5 bases short, with 17 bases between. Combining a sample-barcoded 5' primer with a J-beta primer mix, a second PCR ran for roughly 7 to 11 cycles. No fewer than 3 million CDR3-containing paired-end reads came from each sample. TCRdb re-called the 5' RACE reads through MiXCR, storing one row per CDR3 protein. Of about 570,000 distinct CDR3 sequences listed, 25% to 30% are singletons.

This chain uses TRBV6-6 with TRBJ2-5; perhaps TRBD1 as D (6 bases). The source of this sequence is a woman in her 70s in good health. The sample taken for sequencing was blood. This chain's CDR3 is CASTLQGTGETQYF. The CDR3 nucleotides read TGTGCCAGCACCTTACAGGGAACGGGGGAGACCCAGTACTTC.